This TCR beta chain was captured in a study of T cell responses to AZD1222 COVID-19 vaccine. Study-level points and caveats: Repertoire sampling was restricted to post-peak T cell response timepoints.

Germline V lookup: CDR1 LNHDA, CDR2 SQIVND (reference sequence). The CDR3 extends over 14 amino acids. Deletions cut 5 bases from V and 5 bases from J, with 13 bases between. Using immunoSEQ multiplex PCR, the repertoire was profiled, and TCRdb retains in-frame clones only, with some absent. The sample carries about 270,000 clones, about 94% recorded once. A word on this clone: Its antigen is still unknown.

V usage is TRBV19 and J usage is TRBJ2-1; no definite D call. The sequence came from an adult who received the AZD1222 COVID-19 vaccine. The sequencing used peripheral blood, collected 28 days after the second AZD1222 dose. The DNA of the CDR3 is TGTGCCAGTAGTCGAACCCAAACTCACAATGAGCAGTTCTTC. It specifies CASSRTQTHNEQFF. The whole variable domain, filled in from reference TRBV19 and TRBJ2-1, reads DGGITQSPKYLFRKEGQNVTLSCEQNLNHDAMYWYRQDPGQGLRLIYYSQIVNDFQKGDIAEGYSVSREKKESFPLTVTSAQKNPTAFYLCASSRTQTHNEQFFGPGTRLTVL.